The clone carrying this TCR beta chain occurred many times. The data were taken from a study of T cells after yellow fever vaccination. Study findings and constraints: Although most clonotypes did not, a small share appeared in both CD4 and CD8 compartments. Boosting was followed by the reappearance of most primary-vaccination clones (around 95% CD4, around 91% CD8).

TCRdb ran MiXCR on the 5' RACE reads and lists one entry per CDR3 protein. The sample carries 45,000 to 60,000 distinct CDR3 sequences, around 6.2% recorded once. The input for sequencing was PBMCs, either bulk or a sorted T-cell subset (CD4+, CD8+, memory, or dextramer-sorted; not recorded which), taken on the day of the yellow fever booster vaccination. This TCR was sampled from a man between 18 and 29 years old who received the YFV17D yellow fever vaccine.

For the CDR3, the DNA is TGTGCCAGCAGCCAAGATCTCCGCCGGCCTTCCTACGAGCAGTACTTC. Residues: CASSQDLRRPSYEQYF. The genes are TRBV3-1 and TRBJ2-7, with no clear D. The CDR3 consists of 16 residues. V dropped 0 bases and J dropped 1 base, with 13 bases sitting between them. CDR1 LGHDT and CDR2 YNNKEL come from the germline V gene (reference sequence).